Shown below are 30 T cell receptor beta chains from a single sample sequenced in a study of T cell responses to AZD1222 COVID-19 vaccine. TCRdb's copy holds only in-frame clones and misses some; the assay was immunoSEQ multiplex PCR. Found here are about 140,000 clones, 80% to 90% of them singletons; the top ten hold about 3%. This specimen consisted of peripheral blood, obtained on day 0 of AZD1222 vaccination. The source of these receptors is an adult in good health.

The chain couples TRBV7-6 to TRBJ2-7; perhaps TRBD2 as D (5 bases). This CDR3 comprises 15 residues. The V end was cut by 1 base, the J end by 3 bases, with 13 bases between. Germline CDR1 is SGHVS and CDR2 is FNYEAQ. CDR3 in DNA: TGTGCCAGCAGCTTAGGTCCGGGGTTAGGCTACGAGCAGTACTTC. Encoded protein: CASSLGPGLGYEQYF.

V and J are TRBV7-8 and TRBJ2-1; 10 bases are shared with TRBD2. This CDR3 comprises 14 residues. CDR1 and CDR2 from the germline V gene are SGHVS and FQNEAQ. Trimming cost V 10 bases and J 6 bases; bases outside gene matches: 9. The CDR3 protein is CATSPAGGINEQFF. The CDR3 nucleotides read TGTGCCACATCCCCAGCGGGAGGGATCAATGAGCAGTTCTTC.

V is TRBV18 and J is TRBJ2-1; 9 positions match TRBD1. This CDR3 region has 17 residues. Germline-derived CDR1 and CDR2 are KGHSH and LQKENI. The V and J ends lost 1 base and 1 base, in that order; junction bases with no gene match: 5. CDR3 coding DNA: TGTGCCAGCTCACCACTCGGGACAGGGCAATCCTACAATGAGCAGTTCTTC. Translating gives CASSPLGTGQSYNEQFF.

The chain joins TRBV13 to TRBJ2-3; TRBD2 is a possible D gene (6 bases). CDR1 and CDR2 (germline): PRHDT, FYEKMQ (reference sequence). The CDR3 spans 14 residues. V dropped 8 bases and J dropped 6 bases, with 18 bases sitting between them. CDR3 sequence (DNA): TGTGCCAGCGCTTGGAGGGGAGAACACGATACGCAGTATTTT. This codes for CASAWRGEHDTQYF.

Only one count was recorded for this clone. This chain's CDR3 is CASSGNRGQRHGYTF. Written as DNA, the CDR3 is TGTGCCAGCAGCGGTAACAGGGGGCAGAGGCATGGCTACACCTTC. The rearrangement uses TRBV5-4 and TRBJ1-2; 9 nucleotides agree with TRBD1. CDR1 is SGHNT, CDR2 YYREEE, per germline (reference sequence). This CDR3 region has 15 residues. Trimming cost V 4 bases and J 6 bases; bases outside gene matches: 10.

The sample holds a few counts of this clone. CDR3 residues: CASSLRVHTDTQYF. CDR3 coding DNA: TGTGCCAGCAGTTTACGCGTCCACACAGATACGCAGTATTTT. The J gene is TRBJ2-3, the V gene TRBV27; D is undetermined. V was pared by 2 bases and J by 2 bases, with 8 bases between. The CDR3 runs 14 residues. The germline V gene encodes CDR1 MNHEY and CDR2 SMNVEV (reference sequence).

The chain combines TRBV4-1 with TRBJ1-4, with 8 bases aligning to TRBD1. Per germline, CDR1 MGHRA and CDR2 YSYEKL. V lost 4 bases, J lost 0 bases, and 10 bases stayed unmatched. The CDR3 is 18 amino acids. Here the CDR3 DNA reads TGCGCCAGCAGCCCGGTAAGACAGGGGCGATCAACTAATGAAAAACTGTTTTTT. This sequence encodes CASSPVRQGRSTNEKLFF.

This chain links TRBV7-2 with TRBJ1-6; unclear D gene. V was pared by 6 bases and J by 7 bases, with 19 bases between. The CDR3 spans 16 residues. Germline CDR1 is SGHTA and CDR2 is FQGNSA. CDR3 nucleotides: TGTGCCAGCAGTTTCTCACCCACGGGTAAAAATTCACCCCTCCACTTT. This codes for CASSFSPTGKNSPLHF.

The V gene is TRBV5-1, the J gene TRBJ1-2; TRBD1 aligns across 10 bases. CDR3 size: 15 residues. Germline V gene data show CDR1 as SGHRS and CDR2 as YFSETQ. Germline trimming cut 0 bases from V and 7 bases from J; bases unmatched to any gene: 6. In DNA, the CDR3 is TGCGCCAGCAGCTTGGACGGACAGGGGGTTAGTGGCTACACCTTC. Translated: CASSLDGQGVSGYTF.

V usage is TRBV19 and J usage is TRBJ1-5; no definite D call. Germline assignment: CDR1 LNHDA and CDR2 SQIVND (reference sequence). V was shortened by 7 bases and J by 1 base, with 14 bases between the two germline ends. CDR3 size: 15 residues. DNA for the CDR3: TGTGCCAGTACCCCCATTGGGCAAAGCAATCAGCCCCAGCATTTT. Its translation: CASTPIGQSNQPQHF.

This sequence joins TRBV4-1 and TRBJ1-2; unclear D gene. There are 16 residues in the CDR3. V lost 1 base and J lost 4, with 16 bases in between. Per germline, CDR1 MGHRA and CDR2 YSYEKL. CDR3: CASSQAETLFTYGYTF. CDR3 DNA sequence: TGCGCCAGCAGCCAAGCCGAGACCCTGTTTACCTATGGCTACACCTTC.

The V and J genes are TRBV11-2 and TRBJ1-3; D is undetermined. The CDR3 is made up of 15 amino acids. CDR1 is SGHAT and CDR2 is FQNNGV in the germline V gene. Trimming took 2 bases from V and 0 from J, leaving 8 bases between them. CDR3 DNA: TGTGCCAGCAGCTTACGTCGAATCTCTGGAAACACCATATATTTT. It encodes CASSLRRISGNTIYF.

V gene TRBV2 combines with J gene TRBJ2-5; the match to TRBD2 covers 14 bases. The CDR3 has 15 amino acids. Germline assignment: CDR1 SNHLY and CDR2 FYNNEI. V was clipped by 4 bases and J by 5 bases; unmatched bases: 3. CDR3 sequence (DNA): TGTGCCAGCAGTGCGGGACTAGCGGGGGTGGAGACCCAGTACTTC. This gives the protein CASSAGLAGVETQYF.

The rearrangement links TRBV3-1 (or the pseudogene TRBV3-2) to TRBJ2-5; 7 positions agree with TRBD2. The CDR3 loop spans 15 amino acids. Germline V gene sequence: CDR1 LGHDT, CDR2 YNNKEL (reference sequence). With V trimmed by 4 bases and J by 5 bases, 10 bases remained unmatched. The CDR3 DNA reads as TGTGCCAGCAGCCCCTACTCTGCGGGAGTTGAGACCCAGTACTTC. This codes for CASSPYSAGVETQYF.

V gene TRBV2 combines with J gene TRBJ1-5; 7 bases are shared with TRBD1. Germline loops: CDR1 SNHLY, CDR2 FYNNEI. Trimming cost V 8 bases and J 3 bases; bases outside gene matches: 4. The CDR3 sequence is 13 residues long. CDR3 in amino acids: CASSGTANQPQHF. CDR3 coding DNA: TGTGCCAGCTCCGGGACAGCCAATCAGCCCCAGCATTTT.

The chain's CDR3 is CASSQERGNEQFF. The CDR3, as DNA: TGCGCCAGCAGCCAAGAACGGGGGAATGAGCAGTTCTTC. The chain carries TRBV4-3 and TRBJ2-1; a possible D gene is TRBD2 (6 bases). Germline V gene data show CDR1 as LGHNA and CDR2 as YSLEER. This CDR3 comprises 13 residues. V gave up 0 bases and J gave up 7 bases, with 7 bases separating them.

V usage is TRBV3-1 (or the pseudogene TRBV3-2) and J usage is TRBJ1-4; 7 bases line up with TRBD1. This CDR3 has 15 residues. Trimming removed 9 bases from V and 5 bases from J; junction bases left unmatched: 12. CDR1 and CDR2 (germline): LGHDT, YNNKEL (reference sequence). The CDR3 DNA reads as TGTGCCAGTCAGACAGGGCAGGGGAAAAATGAAAAACTGTTTTTT. The encoded protein is CASQTGQGKNEKLFF.

In this sample, this clone turned up once. This chain uses TRBV19 with TRBJ1-5, with unresolved D. Looked up from germline, CDR1 is LNHDA and CDR2 is SQIVND (reference sequence). The CDR3 is made up of 13 amino acids. The V end lost 7 bases, the J end lost 9 bases, and 16 bases lay between the germline ends. The CDR3 DNA reads TGTGCCAGTAACCCTTCGGGAATGCTGCCCCAGCATTTT. It yields the protein CASNPSGMLPQHF.

The J gene is TRBJ2-7, the V gene TRBV6-5; 9 bases are a match to TRBD1. The ends lost 6 bases at V and 2 bases at J; junction bases unmatched: 5. The V gene's germline CDR1 is MNHEY and CDR2 SVGAGI. CDR3 length: 14 amino acids. CDR3 DNA sequence: TGTGCCAGCAGCACCCGGGACAGGGCCTACGAGCAGTACTTC. Its protein is CASSTRDRAYEQYF.

The chain joins TRBV19 to TRBJ1-5, with D perhaps matching TRBD1 (6 bases). Germline V gives CDR1 LNHDA, CDR2 SQIVND (reference sequence). The V and J ends lost 5 bases and 10 bases respectively, with 15 bases between them. CDR3 length equals 13 residues. CDR3 nucleotide sequence: TGTGCCAGTAGTCTGCCTCAGGGGCTTCCCCAGCATTTT. As protein: CASSLPQGLPQHF.

The V call is TRBV3-1 (or the pseudogene TRBV3-2), the J call TRBJ2-7; D gene unclear. CDR3 length: 15 residues. Germline lookup yields CDR1 LGHDT and CDR2 YNNKEL (reference sequence). The V and J ends lost 0 bases and 0 bases respectively, with 9 bases between them. CDR3 residues: CASSQDARRSYEQYF. In DNA form, the CDR3 reads TGTGCCAGCAGCCAAGACGCGAGGCGCTCCTACGAGCAGTACTTC.

The chain combines TRBV9 with TRBJ1-2; D uncertain. The CDR3 sequence is 15 residues long. The V gene's germline CDR1 is SGDLS and CDR2 YYNGEE. V gave up 0 bases and J gave up 2 bases, with 11 bases separating them. DNA of the CDR3: TGTGCCAGCAGCGTAGACGAGGGCCAGAACTATGGCTACACCTTC. It encodes CASSVDEGQNYGYTF.

This clone has only one observation. The chain is built from TRBV7-2 and TRBJ1-3; D is ambiguous. CDR3 size: 15 residues. Germline loops: CDR1 SGHTA, CDR2 FQGNSA. V dropped 0 bases and J dropped 0 bases, with 6 bases sitting between them. Here the CDR3 reads CASSLAASSGNTIYF. The CDR3 DNA follows: TGTGCCAGCAGCTTAGCAGCAAGCTCTGGAAACACCATATATTTT.

The genes are TRBV29-1 and TRBJ1-1; 7 bases are shared with TRBD1. The CDR3 extends over 15 amino acids. The V segment lost 6 bases and the J segment 1 base; nucleotides outside the gene matches: 11. Germline lookup yields CDR1 SQVTM and CDR2 ANQGSEA. The CDR3 region has the DNA TGCAGCGTCCCCAGGGGGGCAGGGCAGAACACTGAAGCTTTCTTT. Encoded protein: CSVPRGAGQNTEAFF.

The chain couples TRBV28 to TRBJ2-7; tentative D call: TRBD2 (5 bases). V lost 3 bases, J lost 1 base, and 13 bases lay in between. This CDR3 region has 15 residues. CDR1 and CDR2 from the germline V gene are MDHEN and SYDVKM. The CDR3 loop is CASSFAGQYSYEQYF. The CDR3 DNA is TGTGCCAGCAGTTTTGCGGGCCAATATTCCTACGAGCAGTACTTC.

This clone appeared a single time. The genes are TRBV27 and TRBJ2-7, with TRBD2 identical over 8 bases. CDR1 and CDR2 (germline): MNHEY, SMNVEV (reference sequence). This CDR3 comprises 14 residues. The junction had 6 bases not matched to a gene; V was cut back by 5 bases and J by 3 bases. CDR3 protein: CASSRLAGIYEQYF. The CDR3 coding sequence is TGTGCCAGCAGTCGGCTAGCGGGCATCTACGAGCAGTACTTC.

J is TRBJ1-2 and V is TRBV19; D is uncertain. CDR1 and CDR2 from the germline V gene are LNHDA and SQIVND (reference sequence). With 2 bases removed from V and 8 bases from J, the gap between germline ends came to 12 bases. This CDR3 spans 13 amino acids. CDR3 in amino acids: CASSISSTGGYTF. The CDR3 DNA reads TGTGCCAGTAGTATATCCTCAACCGGCGGCTACACCTTC. The full variable domain, with the rest looked up from reference TRBV19 and TRBJ1-2, is DGGITQSPKYLFRKEGQNVTLSCEQNLNHDAMYWYRQDPGQGLRLIYYSQIVNDFQKGDIAEGYSVSREKKESFPLTVTSAQKNPTAFYLCASSISSTGGYTFGSGTRLTVV.

The sample holds one count of this clone. The CDR3 spells CSVEISVYGYTF. The CDR3 DNA is TGCAGCGTTGAAATCAGTGTCTATGGCTACACCTTC. This chain joins TRBV29-1 and TRBJ1-2, with D uncertain. Germline lookup yields CDR1 SQVTM and CDR2 ANQGSEA. The CDR3 loop spans 12 amino acids. V lost 2 bases and J lost 4, with 8 bases in between.

The chain has TRBV3-1 (or the pseudogene TRBV3-2) and TRBJ2-3; D possibly matches TRBD1 or TRBD2 (5 bases each). CDR1 LGHDT and CDR2 YNNKEL come from the germline V gene (reference sequence). The CDR3 covers 16 residues. Between the trimmed V and J ends, which lost 1 base and 2 bases, there was a span of 13 bases. CDR3 DNA sequence: TGTGCCAGCAGCCAAGGGGGAGACAGATACACAGATACGCAGTATTTT. It is translated as CASSQGGDRYTDTQYF.

The chain joins TRBV6-5 to TRBJ1-6; no definite D call. This CDR3 region has 13 residues. CDR1 and CDR2 from the germline V gene are MNHEY and SVGAGI. Trimming cost V 1 base and J 6 bases, with 4 bases left between them. The CDR3 DNA sequence: TGTGCCAGCAGTTACTACAGTAATTCACCCCTCCACTTT. Protein sequence: CASSYYSNSPLHF.